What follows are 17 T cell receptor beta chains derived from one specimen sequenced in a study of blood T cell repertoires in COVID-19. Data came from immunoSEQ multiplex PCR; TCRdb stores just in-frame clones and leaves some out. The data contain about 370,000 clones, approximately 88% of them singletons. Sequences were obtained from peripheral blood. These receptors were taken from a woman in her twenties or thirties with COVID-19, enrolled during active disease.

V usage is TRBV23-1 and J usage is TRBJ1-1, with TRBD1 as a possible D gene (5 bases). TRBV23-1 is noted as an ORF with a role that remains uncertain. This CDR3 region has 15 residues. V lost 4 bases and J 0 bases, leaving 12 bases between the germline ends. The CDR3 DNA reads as TGCGCCAGCAGTCTTTTCCGGGGGATGAACACTGAAGCTTTCTTT. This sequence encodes CASSLFRGMNTEAFF.

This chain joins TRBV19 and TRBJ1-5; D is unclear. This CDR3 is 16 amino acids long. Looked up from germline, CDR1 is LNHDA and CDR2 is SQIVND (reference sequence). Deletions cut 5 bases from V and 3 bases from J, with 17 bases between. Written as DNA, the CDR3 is TGTGCCAGTAGTCCCGCGGGGAACAGACTCAATCAGCCCCAGCATTTT. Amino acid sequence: CASSPAGNRLNQPQHF.

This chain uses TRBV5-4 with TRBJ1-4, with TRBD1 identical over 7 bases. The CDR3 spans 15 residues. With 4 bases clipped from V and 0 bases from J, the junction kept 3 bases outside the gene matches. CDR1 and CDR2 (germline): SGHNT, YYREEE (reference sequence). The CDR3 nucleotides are TGTGCCAGCAGCAAAGGGACAGCAACTAATGAAAAACTGTTTTTT. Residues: CASSKGTATNEKLFF.

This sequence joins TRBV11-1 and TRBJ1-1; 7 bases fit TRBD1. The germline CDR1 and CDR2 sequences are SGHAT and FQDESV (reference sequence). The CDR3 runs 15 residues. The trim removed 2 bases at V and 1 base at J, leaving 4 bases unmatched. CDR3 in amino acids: CASSLLGQPNTEAFF. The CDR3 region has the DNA TGTGCCAGCAGCTTATTGGGACAGCCGAACACTGAAGCTTTCTTT.

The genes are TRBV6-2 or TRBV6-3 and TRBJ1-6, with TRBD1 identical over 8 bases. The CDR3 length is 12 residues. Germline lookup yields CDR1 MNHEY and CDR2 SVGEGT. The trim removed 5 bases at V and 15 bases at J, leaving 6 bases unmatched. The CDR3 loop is CASSNIQGDLHF. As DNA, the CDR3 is TGTGCCAGCAGTAACATACAGGGGGACCTCCACTTT.

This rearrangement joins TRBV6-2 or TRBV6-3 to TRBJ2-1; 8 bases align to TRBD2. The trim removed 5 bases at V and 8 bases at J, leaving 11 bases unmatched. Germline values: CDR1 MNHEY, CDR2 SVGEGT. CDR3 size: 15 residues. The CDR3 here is CASSRPGLGIDEQFF. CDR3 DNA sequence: TGTGCCAGCAGTAGACCGGGACTAGGGATCGATGAGCAGTTCTTC.

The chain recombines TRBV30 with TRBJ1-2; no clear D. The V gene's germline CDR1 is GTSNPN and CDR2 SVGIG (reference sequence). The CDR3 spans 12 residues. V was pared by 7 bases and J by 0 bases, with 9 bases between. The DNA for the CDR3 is TGTGCCTCGGGTCGAGCTAACTATGGCTACACCTTC. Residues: CASGRANYGYTF.

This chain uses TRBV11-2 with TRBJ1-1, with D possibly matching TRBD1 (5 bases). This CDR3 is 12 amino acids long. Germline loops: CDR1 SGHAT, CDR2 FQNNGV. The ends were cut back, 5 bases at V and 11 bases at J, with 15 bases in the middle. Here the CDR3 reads CASSPWGGMAFF. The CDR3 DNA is TGTGCCAGCAGCCCCTGGGGGGGAATGGCTTTCTTT.

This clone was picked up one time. This chain's CDR3 is CASSQNQGQPQHF. In nucleotides, the CDR3 is TGTGCCAGCAGCCAAAACCAGGGGCAGCCCCAGCATTTT. J is TRBJ1-5 and V is TRBV14, with D maybe TRBD1 (6 bases). Germline assignment: CDR1 SGHDN and CDR2 FVKESK. V was pared by 2 bases and J by 7 bases, with 9 bases between. CDR3 length equals 13 residues. The entire variable domain, with the rest obtained from reference TRBV14 and TRBJ1-5, is as follows: EAGVTQFPSHSVIEKGQTVTLRCDPISGHDNLYWYRRVMGKEIKFLLHFVKESKQDESGMPNNRFLAERTGGTYSTLKVQPAELEDSGVYFCASSQNQGQPQHFGDGTRLSIL.

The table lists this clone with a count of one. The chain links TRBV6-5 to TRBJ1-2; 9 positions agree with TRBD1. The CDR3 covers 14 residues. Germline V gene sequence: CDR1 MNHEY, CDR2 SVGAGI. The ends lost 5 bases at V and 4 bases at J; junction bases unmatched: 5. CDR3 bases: TGTGCCAGCAGTACAGGGGGCGCCGTCTATGGCTACACCTTC. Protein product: CASSTGGAVYGYTF.

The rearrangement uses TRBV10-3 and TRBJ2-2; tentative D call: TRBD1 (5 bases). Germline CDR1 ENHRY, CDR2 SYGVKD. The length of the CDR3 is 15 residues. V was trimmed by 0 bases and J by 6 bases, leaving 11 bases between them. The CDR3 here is CAISESQGVAGELFF. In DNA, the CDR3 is TGTGCCATCAGTGAGTCGCAAGGGGTCGCCGGGGAGCTGTTTTTT.

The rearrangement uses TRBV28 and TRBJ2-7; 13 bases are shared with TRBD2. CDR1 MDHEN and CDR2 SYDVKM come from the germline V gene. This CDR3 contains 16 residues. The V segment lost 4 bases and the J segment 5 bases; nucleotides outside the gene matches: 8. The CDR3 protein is CASSSLGTSGTDEQYV. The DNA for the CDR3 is TGTGCCAGCAGTTCCCTAGGGACTAGCGGGACCGACGAGCAGTACGTC.

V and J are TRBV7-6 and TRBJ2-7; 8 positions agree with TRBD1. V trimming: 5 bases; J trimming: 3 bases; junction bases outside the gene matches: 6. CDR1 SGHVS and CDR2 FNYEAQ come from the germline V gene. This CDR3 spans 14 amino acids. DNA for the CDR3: TGTGCCAGCAGCGGCGGGACAGGACTCTACGAGCAGTACTTC. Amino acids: CASSGGTGLYEQYF. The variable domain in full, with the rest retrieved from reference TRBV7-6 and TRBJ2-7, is GAGVSQSPRYKVTKRGQDVALRCDPISGHVSLYWYRQALGQGPEFLTYFNYEAQQDKSGLPNDRFSAERPEGSISTLTIQRTEQRDSAMYRCASSGGTGLYEQYFGPGTRLTVT.

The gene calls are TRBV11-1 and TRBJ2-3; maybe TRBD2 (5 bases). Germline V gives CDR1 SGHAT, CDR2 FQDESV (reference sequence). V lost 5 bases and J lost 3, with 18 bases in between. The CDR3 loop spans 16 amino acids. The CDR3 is CASSRRLSERTDTQYF. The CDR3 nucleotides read TGTGCCAGCAGCCGACGTCTTAGCGAGAGGACAGATACGCAGTATTTT.

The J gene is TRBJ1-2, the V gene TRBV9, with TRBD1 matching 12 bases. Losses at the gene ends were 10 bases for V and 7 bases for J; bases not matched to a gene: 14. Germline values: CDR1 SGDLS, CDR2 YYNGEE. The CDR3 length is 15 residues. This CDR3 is CAGTRLGTGGRGYTF. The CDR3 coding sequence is TGTGCCGGGACCCGGTTAGGGACAGGGGGCCGTGGCTACACCTTC.

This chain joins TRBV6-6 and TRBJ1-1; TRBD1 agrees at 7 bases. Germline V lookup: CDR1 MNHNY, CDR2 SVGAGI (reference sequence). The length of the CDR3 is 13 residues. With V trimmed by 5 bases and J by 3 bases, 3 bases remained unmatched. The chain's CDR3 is CASSLDRDTEAFF. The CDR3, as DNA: TGTGCCAGCAGTCTCGACAGGGACACTGAAGCTTTCTTT.

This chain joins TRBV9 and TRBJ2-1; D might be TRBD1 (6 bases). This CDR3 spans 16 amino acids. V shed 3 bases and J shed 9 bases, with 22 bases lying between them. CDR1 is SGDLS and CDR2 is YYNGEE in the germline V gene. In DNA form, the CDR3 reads TGTGCCAGCAGCGCCCCCCCTCCGGGACATCGGGGTGAGCAGTTCTTC. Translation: CASSAPPPGHRGEQFF.